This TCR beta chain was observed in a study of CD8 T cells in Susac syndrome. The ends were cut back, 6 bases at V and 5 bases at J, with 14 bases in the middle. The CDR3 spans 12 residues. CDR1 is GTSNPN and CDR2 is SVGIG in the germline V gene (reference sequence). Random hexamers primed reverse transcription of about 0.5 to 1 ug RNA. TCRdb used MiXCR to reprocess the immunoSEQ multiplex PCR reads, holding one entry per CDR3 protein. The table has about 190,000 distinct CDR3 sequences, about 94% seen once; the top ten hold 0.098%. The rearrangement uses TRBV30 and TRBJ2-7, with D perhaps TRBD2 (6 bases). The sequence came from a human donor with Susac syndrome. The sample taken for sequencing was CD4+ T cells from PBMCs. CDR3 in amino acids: CACLGLGDEQYF. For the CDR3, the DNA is TGTGCCTGCTTGGGACTGGGGGACGAGCAGTACTTC.